Listed below are T cell receptor beta chains from one sample, sequenced in a study of T cell responses to AZD1222 COVID-19 vaccine. The method was immunoSEQ multiplex PCR; TCRdb's version includes in-frame clones alone and lacks a portion of them. The sample has some 90,000 clones, roughly 88% seen once. Sequences were derived from peripheral blood, sampled on day 0 of AZD1222 vaccination. All receptors derive from an adult in good health. Both conserved end residues are trimmed from each CDR3.

j_call: TRBJ1-5; v_call: TRBV19; cdr3_aa: ASRTGRIQPQH
j_call: TRBJ1-2; v_call: TRBV5-1; cdr3_aa: ASSPSLGGYGYT
j_call: TRBJ2-1; v_call: TRBV9; cdr3_aa: ASSGRLAGVYNEQF
j_call: TRBJ2-1; v_call: TRBV5-1; cdr3_aa: ASSSGTSSYNEQF
j_call: TRBJ1-6; v_call: TRBV11-1; cdr3_aa: ASRTRGRTNSPLH
j_call: TRBJ2-1; v_call: TRBV7-3; cdr3_aa: ASSQQGLGGNEQF
j_call: TRBJ1-1; v_call: TRBV11-2; cdr3_aa: ASSFNRVTEAF
j_call: TRBJ2-5; v_call: TRBV7-2; cdr3_aa: ASSSSWGSGRHETQY
j_call: TRBJ1-3; v_call: TRBV11-2; cdr3_aa: ASSWRGGNTIY
j_call: TRBJ2-1; v_call: TRBV5-1; cdr3_aa: ASSPLAGGPNEQF
j_call: TRBJ2-5; v_call: TRBV29-1; cdr3_aa: SVELGRKETQY
j_call: TRBJ1-5; v_call: TRBV2; cdr3_aa: ASRRVGQPQH
j_call: TRBJ2-7; v_call: TRBV4-3; cdr3_aa: ASSPGGGREQY
j_call: TRBJ1-2; v_call: TRBV4-2; cdr3_aa: ASSQPQGFSNGYT
j_call: TRBJ2-1; v_call: TRBV4-2; cdr3_aa: ASSQALLLDEQF
j_call: TRBJ2-3; v_call: TRBV5-1; cdr3_aa: ASSLNSARMGTDTQY
j_call: TRBJ1-6; v_call: TRBV10-3; cdr3_aa: AISFTDNSPLH
j_call: TRBJ1-1; v_call: TRBV4-2; cdr3_aa: ASSQPGRGEAF
j_call: TRBJ2-3; v_call: TRBV7-3; cdr3_aa: ASSLAGATGDTQY
j_call: TRBJ1-4; v_call: TRBV4-3; cdr3_aa: ASSPTGATNEKLF
j_call: TRBJ2-7; v_call: TRBV7-9; cdr3_aa: ASSLQSEQY
j_call: TRBJ2-7; v_call: TRBV5-4; cdr3_aa: ASAEGGTGNEQY
j_call: TRBJ1-2; v_call: TRBV7-2; cdr3_aa: ASSLGGGTGYT
j_call: TRBJ1-2; v_call: TRBV4-2; cdr3_aa: ASSHGQGAVYGYT
j_call: TRBJ1-1; v_call: TRBV12-3/TRBV12-4; cdr3_aa: ASRGSWGTEAF
j_call: TRBJ2-1; v_call: TRBV29-1; cdr3_aa: SVEGWAAHNEQF
j_call: TRBJ1-6; v_call: TRBV19; cdr3_aa: ASSIQGAQSPLH
j_call: TRBJ2-7; v_call: TRBV3-1/TRBV3-2; cdr3_aa: ASSSRTSGGWEQY
j_call: TRBJ1-2; v_call: TRBV4-1; cdr3_aa: ASSQLRGQGYGYT
j_call: TRBJ1-1; v_call: TRBV5-4; cdr3_aa: ASSKGTGGVGAF
j_call: TRBJ2-7; v_call: TRBV7-9; cdr3_aa: ASSLGYGYEQY
j_call: TRBJ2-2; v_call: TRBV10-3; cdr3_aa: AISDSGRTGELF
j_call: TRBJ2-1; v_call: TRBV7-3; cdr3_aa: ASSPQEGRHNEQF
j_call: TRBJ1-1; v_call: TRBV7-9; cdr3_aa: ASSNSGTNTEAF
j_call: TRBJ1-5; v_call: TRBV7-2; cdr3_aa: ASSLDAGPSNQPQH
j_call: TRBJ1-3; v_call: TRBV5-6; cdr3_aa: ASGSGRGNTIY
j_call: TRBJ2-7; v_call: TRBV27; cdr3_aa: ASSFGTGVLHEQY